These 18 T cell receptor beta chains share one sample of origin, sequenced in a study of cytomegalovirus exposure and HLA in healthy donors. With 60 Vbeta and 13 Jbeta primers, the PCR was carried out. Produced via immunoSEQ multiplex PCR; TCRdb's table is partial and in-frame only. The sample lists 150,000 to 180,000 clones; 70% to 90% were seen once. Sequencing was done on a sample of PBMCs. The receptors derive from a woman aged 18-29 years in good health and CMV-seronegative.

The chain is built from TRBV19 and TRBJ2-5, with a possible D match to TRBD2 (5 bases). The J call may not be correct, given that the DNA end is closer to TRBJ2-7. The CDR3 has 14 amino acids. Per the germline V gene, CDR1 is LNHDA and CDR2 is SQIVND (reference sequence). This chain's CDR3 is CASSREIRDYEQYF. The CDR3 coding sequence is TGTGCCAGTAGTAGGGAAATACGGGACTACGAGCAGTACTTC.

The V call is TRBV30, the J call TRBJ2-5; 8 bases line up with TRBD2. The J call may not be correct, given that the DNA end is closer to TRBJ2-7. The CDR3 covers 14 residues. CDR1 is GTSNPN and CDR2 is SVGIG in the germline V gene (reference sequence). The CDR3 loop is CAWSVGGDIYEQYF. The CDR3 bases are TGTGCCTGGAGTGTCGGGGGGGATATTTACGAGCAGTACTTC.

The chain couples TRBV19 to TRBJ2-1; TRBD2 matches at 8 bases. Germline CDR1 and CDR2: LNHDA and SQIVND (reference sequence). The length of the CDR3 is 14 residues. The trim removed 8 bases at V and 3 bases at J, leaving 6 bases unmatched. As DNA, the CDR3 is TGTGCCAGTGCGGCGGGAGGTGACTACAATGAGCAGTTCTTC. This encodes CASAAGGDYNEQFF. Full variable domain (outside the CDR3, taken from reference TRBV19 and TRBJ2-1): DGGITQSPKYLFRKEGQNVTLSCEQNLNHDAMYWYRQDPGQGLRLIYYSQIVNDFQKGDIAEGYSVSREKKESFPLTVTSAQKNPTAFYLCASAAGGDYNEQFFGPGTRLTVL.

This chain uses TRBV6-5 with TRBJ2-7; 12 bases align to TRBD2. Per the germline V gene, CDR1 is MNHEY and CDR2 is SVGAGI. V trimming: 2 bases; J trimming: 2 bases; junction bases outside the gene matches: 1. This CDR3 contains 15 residues. Written as DNA, the CDR3 is TGTGCCAGCAGTTACCGACTAGCGGGGGCCTACGAGCAGTACTTC. Translating it yields CASSYRLAGAYEQYF.

The rearrangement uses TRBV27 and TRBJ1-2; TRBD1 agrees at 8 bases. J was trimmed by 5 bases and V by 5 bases; bases with no gene match: 7. The V gene's germline CDR1 is MNHEY and CDR2 SMNVEV (reference sequence). This CDR3 region has 14 residues. CDR3 DNA: TGTGCCAGCAGTGGGCAGGGGGCTGGGTATGGCTACACCTTC. Translated: CASSGQGAGYGYTF.

The chain carries TRBV7-2 and TRBJ2-7, with 7 nucleotides matching TRBD2. Germline V gene sequence: CDR1 SGHTA, CDR2 FQGNSA. V trimming: 2 bases; J trimming: 6 bases; junction bases outside the gene matches: 7. The CDR3 has 14 amino acids. The CDR3 DNA follows: TGTGCCAGCAGCTTATACGGGCGGGAGCGCGAGCAGTACTTC. It encodes CASSLYGREREQYF.

The chain links TRBV11-3 to TRBJ2-1; D uncertain. Trimming took 5 bases from V and 9 from J, leaving 26 bases between them. CDR1 and CDR2 from the germline V gene are SGHNT and YENEEA. This CDR3 contains 17 residues. CDR3 loop: CASSPTFGGDPSGEQFF. CDR3 nucleotides: TGTGCCAGCAGCCCTACTTTCGGCGGCGACCCGTCGGGTGAGCAGTTCTTC.

This rearrangement joins TRBV2 to TRBJ2-5, with 13 bases fitting TRBD2. Germline values: CDR1 SNHLY, CDR2 FYNNEI. The CDR3 has 18 residues. The V gene end was trimmed by 3 bases and the J gene end by 5 bases; junction bases not matched to a gene: 12. The CDR3 nucleotides are TGTGCCAGCAGTGATTTGGTACTAGCGGGGGGGCTTGGGGAGACCCAGTACTTC. It encodes CASSDLVLAGGLGETQYF.

The chain has TRBV10-3 and TRBJ1-4; 8 bases match TRBD1. Germline loops: CDR1 ENHRY, CDR2 SYGVKD. J lost 4 bases, V lost 7 bases, and 5 bases had no gene match. CDR3 length equals 14 residues. CDR3 sequence: CAINADRDNEKLFF. The CDR3 DNA sequence: TGTGCCATCAACGCGGACAGGGATAATGAAAAACTGTTTTTT.

J is TRBJ2-6 and V is TRBV6-4, with TRBD1 as a possible D gene (5 bases). The ends were cut back, 7 bases at V and 0 bases at J, with 13 bases in the middle. From germline, CDR1 is MRHNA and CDR2 SNTAGT. The CDR3 consists of 16 residues. The CDR3: CASTLDSSSGANVLTF. CDR3 DNA: TGTGCCAGCACCCTTGACAGTAGCTCTGGGGCCAACGTCCTGACTTTC.

V is TRBV30 and J is TRBJ2-3, with 12 bases aligning to TRBD2. V shed 3 bases and J 3 bases; nucleotides not matched to a gene: 4. Germline assignment: CDR1 GTSNPN and CDR2 SVGIG (reference sequence). This CDR3 comprises 15 residues. The CDR3 loop reads CAWRGLAGGTDTQYF. As DNA, the CDR3 is TGTGCCTGGAGGGGCCTAGCGGGAGGGACAGATACGCAGTATTTT. Supplemented by reference TRBV30 and TRBJ2-3, the full variable domain reads SQTIHQWPATLVQPVGSPLSLECTVEGTSNPNLYWYRQAAGRGLQLLFYSVGIGQISSEVPQNLSASRPQDRQFILSSKKLLLSDSGFYLCAWRGLAGGTDTQYFGPGTRLTVL.

This rearrangement joins TRBV7-9 to TRBJ2-1, with 12 bases lining up with TRBD1. Germline V CDR1 and CDR2: SEHNR, FQNEAQ (reference sequence). The CDR3 is made up of 19 amino acids. J was trimmed by 0 bases and V by 5 bases; bases with no gene match: 11. CDR3: CASSPGGQGAYSSYNEQFF. Written as DNA, the CDR3 is TGTGCCAGCAGCCCCGGGGGACAGGGGGCCTACAGCTCCTACAATGAGCAGTTCTTC.

The J gene is TRBJ2-7, the V gene TRBV6-5, with TRBD1 identical over 8 bases. The V gene end was trimmed by 4 bases and the J gene end by 0 bases; junction bases not matched to a gene: 8. CDR3 size: 16 residues. The germline CDR1 and CDR2 sequences are MNHEY and SVGAGI. Here the CDR3 reads CASSLRDRSSSYEQYF. In nucleotides, the CDR3 is TGTGCCAGCAGTTTACGGGACAGGTCTAGCTCCTACGAGCAGTACTTC.

The chain is built from TRBV2 and TRBJ1-2, with D perhaps TRBD1 (6 bases). The CDR3 length is 15 residues. Germline V gene lookup returns CDR1 SNHLY and CDR2 FYNNEI. Trimming stripped 1 base from V and 8 bases from J, with 17 bases between. Here the CDR3 reads CASSEEGQGYKGYTF. CDR3 bases: TGTGCCAGCAGTGAAGAAGGGCAGGGGTACAAGGGCTACACCTTC. Full variable domain (outside the CDR3, taken from reference TRBV2 and TRBJ1-2): EPEVTQTPSHQVTQMGQEVILRCVPISNHLYFYWYRQILGQKVEFLVSFYNNEISEKSEIFDDQFSVERPDGSNFTLKIRSTKLEDSAMYFCASSEEGQGYKGYTFGSGTRLTVV.

In the case of this clone: The same CDR3 can be traced to other DNA sequences in this sample. This chain links TRBV2 with TRBJ1-5; TRBD1 agrees at 10 bases. The CDR3 has 14 residues. V lost 6 bases to trimming and J lost 2 bases; unmatched junction nucleotides: 1. Looked up from germline, CDR1 is SNHLY and CDR2 is FYNNEI. The CDR3: CASSGTGGNQPQHF. The CDR3 DNA sequence: TGTGCCAGCAGCGGGACAGGGGGCAATCAGCCCCAGCATTTT.

J is TRBJ2-5 and V is TRBV6-5, with D possibly matching TRBD2 (6 bases). Trimming shortened V by 4 bases and J by 3 bases, and 9 bases separated the two germline ends. From germline, CDR1 is MNHEY and CDR2 SVGAGI. The CDR3 is 13 residues long. The CDR3 is CASSSPGEETQYF. The CDR3 DNA follows: TGTGCCAGCAGTTCCCCGGGGGAAGAGACCCAGTACTTC.

The rearrangement uses TRBV6-6 and TRBJ1-3; a possible D gene is TRBD1 (5 bases). V lost 2 bases to trimming and J lost 4 bases, with 12 bases between them. In germline, CDR1 is MNHNY, CDR2 SVGAGI (reference sequence). The CDR3 covers 15 residues. CDR3 residues: CASSYLQGSGNTIYF. The DNA of the CDR3 is TGTGCCAGCAGTTACCTCCAGGGATCAGGAAACACCATATATTTT.

The chain couples TRBV18 to TRBJ1-5; D remains ambiguous. There are 12 residues in the CDR3. The V end was cut by 3 bases, the J end by 4 bases, with 4 bases between. The germline V gene encodes CDR1 KGHSH and CDR2 LQKENI. The CDR3 nucleotides read TGTGCCAGCTCACCCCCGAATCAGCCCCAGCATTTT. Translating it yields CASSPPNQPQHF.